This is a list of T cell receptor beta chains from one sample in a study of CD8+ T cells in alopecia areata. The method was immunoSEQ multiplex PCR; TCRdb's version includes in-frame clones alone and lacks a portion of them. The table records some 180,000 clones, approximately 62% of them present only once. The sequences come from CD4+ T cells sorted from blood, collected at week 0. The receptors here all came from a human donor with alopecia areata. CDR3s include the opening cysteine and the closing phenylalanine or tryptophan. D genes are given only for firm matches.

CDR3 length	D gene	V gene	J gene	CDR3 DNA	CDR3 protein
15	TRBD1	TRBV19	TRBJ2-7	TGTGCCAGTAGTCGCGATGACAGGGGCTTTCACGAGCAGTACTTC	CASSRDDRGFHEQYF
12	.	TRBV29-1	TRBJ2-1	TGCAGCGTGCCCGACAGAGTCAATGAGCAGTTCTTC	CSVPDRVNEQFF
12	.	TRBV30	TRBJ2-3	TGTGCCGGAGGGGTAGGGGCGGATACGCAGTATTTT	CAGGVGADTQYF
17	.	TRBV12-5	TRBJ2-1	TGTGCTAGTGGTTTGCCCCGTGGGACGGAATCCTACAATGAGCAGTTCTTC	CASGLPRGTESYNEQFF
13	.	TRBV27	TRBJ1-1	TGTGCCAGCAGTATCGGGCGGGACACTGAAGCTTTCTTT	CASSIGRDTEAFF
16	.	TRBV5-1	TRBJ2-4	TGCGCCAGCAAAGATGGGGGGCCAACTCTAAAAAACATTCAGTACTTC	CASKDGGPTLKNIQYF
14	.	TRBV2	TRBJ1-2	TGTGCCAGCAGCGAGGGCGCTCGGGGGTATGGCTACACCTTC	CASSEGARGYGYTF
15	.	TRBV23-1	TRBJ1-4	TGCGCCAGCAGTTCAACGGAGGGGCGAAATGAAAAACTGTTTTTT	CASSSTEGRNEKLFF
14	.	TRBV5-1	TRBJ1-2	TGCGCCAGCAGCTTGGGAGAGACTAACTATGGCTACACCTTC	CASSLGETNYGYTF
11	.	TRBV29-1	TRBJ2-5	TGCAGCGTTGACCAAAAAGGAACCCAGTACTTC	CSVDQKGTQYF
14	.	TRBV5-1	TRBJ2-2	TGCGCCAGCAGCGTAGCGAAGAACACCGGGGAGCTGTTTTTT	CASSVAKNTGELFF
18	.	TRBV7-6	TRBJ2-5	TGTGCCAGCAGCCCACCATGGACCGGACCGAGTCTCCAAGAGACCCAGTACTTC	CASSPPWTGPSLQETQYF
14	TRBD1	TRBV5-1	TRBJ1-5	TGCGCCAGCAGCCTATCCGGGACAGACCAGCCCCAGCATTTT	CASSLSGTDQPQHF
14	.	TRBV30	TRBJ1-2	TGTGCCTGGACCACGCCGGGGGGGACCTATGGCTACACCTTC	CAWTTPGGTYGYTF